A single sample is the source of the 21 T cell receptor beta chains below, sequenced in a study of cytomegalovirus exposure and HLA in healthy donors. The PCR made use of 60 Vbeta and 13 Jbeta primers. The protocol was immunoSEQ multiplex PCR, while the TCRdb copy is restricted to in-frame clones and leaves out a portion. This sample has over 150,000 clones; 65% to 75% occur once, and the top ten carry approximately 5%. The sequenced material came from PBMCs. Source of these receptors: a man aged 30 to 39 in good health and CMV-seropositive.

The table lists this clone with a few counts. The chain links TRBV27 to TRBJ2-3; 12 bases are a match to TRBD2. The CDR3 length is 18 residues. V lost 0 bases and J lost 2; bases outside the gene matches: 6. CDR1 and CDR2 (germline): MNHEY, SMNVEV (reference sequence). CDR3 sequence reads: CASSLSMRTSGATDTQYF. The CDR3 coding sequence is TGTGCCAGCAGTTTATCGATGAGGACTAGCGGGGCCACAGATACGCAGTATTTT.

This clone came up once. The chain employs TRBV5-4 and TRBJ1-5; the D gene is possibly TRBD1 (6 bases). CDR3 length equals 15 residues. CDR1 is SGHNT, CDR2 YYREEE, per germline (reference sequence). V dropped 4 bases and J dropped 4 bases, with 15 bases sitting between them. CDR3 sequence reads: CASSAEGGNNQPQHF. DNA of the CDR3: TGTGCCAGCAGCGCTGAAGGGGGTAATAATCAGCCCCAGCATTTT.

In nucleotides, the CDR3 is TGCGCCAGCAGCACGGGGACAGCCTACAATGAGCAGTTCTTC. Residues: CASSTGTAYNEQFF. The V call is TRBV5-1, the J call TRBJ2-1, with TRBD1 matching over 7 bases. The CDR3 is 14 amino acids. Losses at the gene ends were 4 bases for V and 2 bases for J; bases not matched to a gene: 3. Germline V gene sequence: CDR1 SGHRS, CDR2 YFSETQ.

The chain recombines TRBV28 with TRBJ1-4, with D possibly TRBD1 on 6 matching bases. Germline CDR1 MDHEN, CDR2 SYDVKM. Trimming shortened V by 6 bases and J by 7 bases, and 18 bases separated the two germline ends. The CDR3 extends over 15 amino acids. This chain's CDR3 is CASRGIVLRGEKLFF. The CDR3 region has the DNA TGTGCCAGCAGAGGAATCGTCCTCAGGGGTGAAAAACTGTTTTTT. The complete variable domain, with remaining parts taken from reference TRBV28 and TRBJ1-4, reads DVKVTQSSRYLVKRTGEKVFLECVQDMDHENMFWYRQDPGLGLRLIYFSYDVKMKEKGDIPEGYSVSREKKERFSLILESASTNQTSMYLCASRGIVLRGEKLFFGSGTQLSVL.

This chain uses TRBV29-1 with TRBJ1-2; 7 bases agree with TRBD1. In germline, CDR1 is SQVTM, CDR2 ANQGSEA. Unmatched junction bases numbered 3, after V lost 1 base and J lost 1 base. The CDR3 spans 14 residues. CDR3 sequence reads: CSVEGQGDNYGYTF. The CDR3 bases are TGCAGCGTTGAAGGGCAGGGGGATAACTATGGCTACACCTTC. Variable domain in full (rest from reference TRBV29-1 and TRBJ1-2): SAVISQKPSRDICQRGTSLTIQCQVDSQVTMMFWYRQQPGQSLTLIATANQGSEATYESGFVIDKFPISRPNLTFSTLTVSNMSPEDSSIYLCSVEGQGDNYGYTFGSGTRLTVV.

This sequence joins TRBV27 and TRBJ1-1; maybe TRBD1 (6 bases). The CDR3 has 16 residues. Trimming cost V 5 bases and J 5 bases, with 21 bases left between them. Germline CDR1 is MNHEY and CDR2 is SMNVEV (reference sequence). CDR3: CASSPLPGGHGTEAFF. The CDR3 nucleotides read TGTGCCAGCAGTCCTCTCCCCGGGGGGCATGGTACTGAAGCTTTCTTT.

The genes are TRBV5-1 and TRBJ1-2, with D unresolved. V was cut by 2 bases and J by 0 bases, with 11 bases left in between. Germline V CDR1 and CDR2: SGHRS, YFSETQ. CDR3 length equals 15 residues. The CDR3 DNA is TGCGCCAGCAGCTTCTTGCTGGGAGCTAACTATGGCTACACCTTC. Translated, it gives CASSFLLGANYGYTF.

The chain recombines TRBV7-9 with TRBJ1-2; 10 bases are shared with TRBD1. With 6 bases clipped from V and 2 bases from J, the junction kept 9 bases outside the gene matches. Germline V gene lookup returns CDR1 SEHNR and CDR2 FQNEAQ (reference sequence). This CDR3 is 16 amino acids long. Here the CDR3 DNA reads TGTGCCAGCAGTTCCCTACCGGGACAGGGGAACTATGGCTACACCTTC. Amino acid sequence: CASSSLPGQGNYGYTF.

The V call is TRBV9, the J call TRBJ1-3; 7 positions agree with TRBD1. The germline V gene encodes CDR1 SGDLS and CDR2 YYNGEE. Germline trimming cut 3 bases from V and 1 base from J; bases unmatched to any gene: 10. This CDR3 region has 17 residues. The CDR3 sequence: CASSALTGVGSGNTIYF. CDR3 DNA sequence: TGTGCCAGCAGCGCTCTCACAGGGGTTGGTTCTGGAAACACCATATATTTT.

This chain connects TRBV5-6 to TRBJ2-7; 8 bases fit TRBD2. Trimming cost V 1 base and J 6 bases; bases outside gene matches: 15. CDR3 size: 17 residues. CDR1 is SGHDT and CDR2 is YYEEEE in the germline V gene. The CDR3: CASSLRVASGRGVEQYF. The DNA for the CDR3 is TGTGCCAGCAGCTTGAGGGTGGCGAGCGGGAGAGGCGTCGAGCAGTACTTC.

The chain combines TRBV28 with TRBJ1-1, with TRBD1 identical over 7 bases. Germline V gives CDR1 MDHEN, CDR2 SYDVKM. CDR3 length equals 14 residues. Trimming removed 4 bases from V and 0 bases from J; junction bases left unmatched: 2. The CDR3 is CASSWGQLNTEAFF. CDR3 DNA: TGTGCCAGCAGTTGGGGACAGTTGAACACTGAAGCTTTCTTT.

The chain combines TRBV11-1 with TRBJ1-1; possibly TRBD1 for D (5 bases). Germline V gene lookup returns CDR1 SGHAT and CDR2 FQDESV (reference sequence). Trimming removed 6 bases at V and 4 bases at J, with 15 bases between. The CDR3 is 14 amino acids. The CDR3 is CASRPARAPTEAFF. CDR3 bases: TGTGCCAGCAGACCCGCCAGGGCCCCCACTGAAGCTTTCTTT.

The chain combines TRBV9 with TRBJ2-5, with 15 bases fitting TRBD2. There are 17 residues in the CDR3. Losses at the gene ends were 4 bases for V and 4 bases for J; bases not matched to a gene: 8. Germline CDR1 and CDR2: SGDLS and YYNGEE. CDR3 coding DNA: TGTGCCAGCAGCACCCGGACTAGCGGGAGGGCCGGAGAGACCCAGTACTTC. Translated, it gives CASSTRTSGRAGETQYF.

This clone showed up just a few times. The V call is TRBV6-1, the J call TRBJ1-6; possibly TRBD1 for D (5 bases). CDR1 is MNHNS, CDR2 SASEGT, per germline. The CDR3 runs to 16 residues. Trimming took off 1 base at V and 7 bases at J, with 14 bases between the two ends. CDR3 nucleotides: TGTGCCAGCAGTGAAGTAATGGGGCAGGGAAATTCACCCCTCCACTTT. This codes for CASSEVMGQGNSPLHF.

This clone was seen only a few times. The V call is TRBV5-6, the J call TRBJ1-2, with D possibly TRBD1 on 5 matching bases. Germline V gives CDR1 SGHDT, CDR2 YYEEEE. V was clipped by 7 bases and J by 8 bases, with 18 bases between them. The CDR3 length is 13 residues. In DNA form, the CDR3 reads TGTGCCAGCCTGCACGGGACTTTTGAGGGCTACACCTTC. Translated, it gives CASLHGTFEGYTF.

The chain has TRBV18 and TRBJ1-4, with D unresolved. V gave up 0 bases and J gave up 10 bases, with 15 bases separating them. The CDR3 spans 15 residues. Germline CDR1 and CDR2: KGHSH and LQKENI. CDR3 in amino acids: CASSPPSAGEGKLFF. In nucleotides, the CDR3 is TGTGCCAGCTCACCACCGTCAGCGGGCGAAGGAAAACTGTTTTTT.

The chain joins TRBV15 to TRBJ1-1; D unresolved. Trimming left V 0 bases short and J 1 base short, with 6 bases between. CDR1 LNHNV and CDR2 YYDKDF come from the germline V gene (reference sequence). The CDR3 runs to 14 residues. The chain's CDR3 is CATSRDPGNTEAFF. CDR3 nucleotides: TGTGCCACCAGCAGAGATCCGGGGAACACTGAAGCTTTCTTT. The full variable domain, completed using reference TRBV15 and TRBJ1-1, is DAMVIQNPRYQVTQFGKPVTLSCSQTLNHNVMYWYQQKSSQAPKLLFHYYDKDFNNEADTPDNFQSRRPNTSFCFLDIRSPGLGDTAMYLCATSRDPGNTEAFFGQGTRLTVV.

This rearrangement joins TRBV10-3 to TRBJ2-7; TRBD2 agrees at 9 bases. This CDR3 contains 15 residues. The trim removed 4 bases at V and 5 bases at J, leaving 9 bases unmatched. Germline V lookup: CDR1 ENHRY, CDR2 SYGVKD. The CDR3 sequence: CAISVSSSGVNEQYF. The CDR3 DNA reads as TGTGCCATCAGTGTCTCTTCTAGCGGGGTGAACGAGCAGTACTTC.

The chain carries TRBV6-5 and TRBJ2-1, with D possibly matching TRBD2 (5 bases). Germline assignment: CDR1 MNHEY and CDR2 SVGAGI. Between the trimmed V and J ends, which lost 8 bases and 9 bases, there was a span of 11 bases. The length of the CDR3 is 11 residues. The CDR3 spells CASSGRGEQFF. DNA of the CDR3: TGTGCCAGCTCCGGACGGGGTGAGCAGTTCTTC.

The V call is TRBV18, the J call TRBJ2-7; perhaps TRBD1 as D (6 bases). CDR3 length equals 12 residues. Deletions cut 2 bases from V and 4 bases from J, with 6 bases between. The germline gives CDR1 KGHSH, CDR2 LQKENI. CDR3 sequence reads: CASSPTGYEQYF. In nucleotides, the CDR3 is TGTGCCAGCTCACCAACAGGGTACGAGCAGTACTTC.

The chain is built from TRBV7-3 and TRBJ1-2; D is possibly TRBD1 (5 bases). Germline values: CDR1 SGHTA, CDR2 FQGTGA. The V end lost 5 bases, the J end lost 0 bases, and 7 bases lay between the germline ends. The length of the CDR3 is 13 residues. The CDR3, as DNA: TGTGCCAGCAGCGACAGTTCTAACTATGGCTACACCTTC. Its protein product is CASSDSSNYGYTF.